Sequencing of this T cell receptor (beta chain) was carried out in a study of Graves' ophthalmopathy and Graves' hyperthyroidism. This clonotype was counted many times. The CDR3 has 15 amino acids. Between the trimmed V and J ends, which lost 0 bases and 4 bases, there was a span of 12 bases. Having ophthalmopathy, the donors showed moderate-to-severe activity, CAS ≥3 and NOSPECS ≥4, with disease lasting under 3 months. The evidence that diagnosis relied on was clinical symptoms, serum thyroxine, TRAb, thyroid ultrasound and orbital computed tomography. Amplified material comprised TCR beta CDR3 regions derived from RNA transcripts. RT-PCR with HTBI primers came first, then second-round multiplex PCR. TCRdb passed the multiplex PCR reads through MiXCR, listing each CDR3 protein once. The sample shows hundreds of thousands of distinct CDR3 sequences, about 38% of them seen only once.

The sequence was obtained from an adult man with Graves' ophthalmopathy. Sequencing was done on a sample of peripheral blood. V is TRBV12-3 or TRBV12-4 and J is TRBJ2-5; tentatively, D is TRBD1 (5 bases). CDR3 nucleotide sequence: TGTGCCAGCAGTTTAGCGTACCAGGGAAGAGAGACCCAGTACTTC. Encoded protein: CASSLAYQGRETQYF.